This T cell receptor (beta chain) was captured by sequencing in a study of T cell changes during pregnancy in multiple sclerosis. TCRdb keeps only in-frame clones here, not all; method: immunoSEQ multiplex PCR. The repertoire holds 50,000 to 65,000 clones, with 90% to 95% as singletons. Germline V gene data show CDR1 as MDHEN and CDR2 as SYDVKM. With 5 bases clipped from V and 7 bases from J, the junction kept 4 bases outside the gene matches. The CDR3 covers 15 residues. V usage is TRBV28 and J usage is TRBJ2-1; TRBD2 matches 14 bases. The source was CD8+ T cells from peripheral blood mononuclear cells, collected in the second trimester of pregnancy. This receptor was obtained from a female donor with multiple sclerosis, enrolled in a pregnancy study. CDR3 sequence: CASSPGLAGGNEQFF. The CDR3 region has the DNA TGTGCCAGCAGTCCCGGACTAGCGGGAGGAAATGAGCAGTTCTTC.